Here is one T cell receptor (beta chain) with its context. What it binds is not known. The ends were cut back, 1 base at V and 5 bases at J, with 13 bases in the middle. The CDR3 length is 15 residues. The germline CDR1 and CDR2 sequences are SGHTA and FQGNSA. The Oncomine TCR Beta short-read assay generated sequence data from the DNA of cultured CD4+ T cells. Via MiXCR, TCRdb re-called the PCR reads, giving one row per CDR3 protein. In the table there are around 15,000 distinct CDR3 sequences, around 60% of which are singletons. Sample treatment: approximately nine-day PBMC culture with coronavirus spike peptide pools or control peptides (ViraFEST assay). The data belong to a study of vaccination and CD4 T cells after COVID-19.

Sequenced input: CD4+ T cells from blood, cultured in vitro. The chain recombines TRBV7-2 with TRBJ2-3; unclear D gene. This TCR came from a human donor who had recovered from COVID-19. The CDR3 protein is CASSLDMGGGDTQYF. The CDR3 nucleotides read TGTGCCAGCAGCTTAGATATGGGCGGTGGAGATACGCAGTATTTT.